This T cell receptor (beta chain) was identified during a study of cytomegalovirus exposure and HLA in healthy donors. Study in general: About 80 million unique TCRs, all from HLA-typed donors, were included in an early release of the data. Among the approximately 420 donors who were genotyped, approximately 84% fell in the genetic ancestry cluster that is associated with self-reported Caucasian donors.

The CDR3 totals 16 residues. Germline V CDR1 and CDR2: SGHAT, FQNNGV. V shed 5 bases and J shed 3 bases, with 19 bases lying between them. Study-wide results and limits: Later examination showed HLA-associated TCR beta chains had greater clonal expansion than equally common others. Three of the chains that were CMV-associated were confirmed in vitro to be specific for CMV antigens.

As regards this clone: The target antigen is unknown.

13 Jbeta primers and 60 Vbeta primers were used for the PCR. Generated by immunoSEQ multiplex PCR, the TCRdb table keeps only in-frame clones and is missing some. The sample includes about 140,000 clones, around three quarters of them seen just once. What was sequenced was PBMCs. The V call is TRBV11-2, the J call TRBJ1-2; TRBD1 is a possible D gene (6 bases). The sequence was collected from a man aged 40-49 years in good health and CMV-seronegative. For the CDR3, the DNA is TGTGCCAGCAGCCACACACAACAGGGTCCTCACTATGGCTACACCTTC. Protein: CASSHTQQGPHYGYTF.